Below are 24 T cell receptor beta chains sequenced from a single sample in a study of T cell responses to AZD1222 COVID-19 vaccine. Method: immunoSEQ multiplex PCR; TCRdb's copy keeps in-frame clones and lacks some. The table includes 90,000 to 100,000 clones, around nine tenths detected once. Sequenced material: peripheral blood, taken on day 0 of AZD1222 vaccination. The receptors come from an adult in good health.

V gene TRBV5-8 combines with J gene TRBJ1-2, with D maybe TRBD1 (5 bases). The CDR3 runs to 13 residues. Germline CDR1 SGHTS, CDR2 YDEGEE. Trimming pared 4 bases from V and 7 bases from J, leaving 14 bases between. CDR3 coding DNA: TGTGCCAGCAGCCCGGGACTTTTGGGTGGCTACACCTTC. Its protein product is CASSPGLLGGYTF.

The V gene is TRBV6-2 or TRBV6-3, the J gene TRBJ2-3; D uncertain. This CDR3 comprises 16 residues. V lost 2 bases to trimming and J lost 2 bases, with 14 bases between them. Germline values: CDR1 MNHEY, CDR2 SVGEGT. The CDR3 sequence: CASSYVLGQATDTQYF. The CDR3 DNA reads TGTGCCAGCAGTTACGTATTAGGTCAGGCCACAGATACGCAGTATTTT.

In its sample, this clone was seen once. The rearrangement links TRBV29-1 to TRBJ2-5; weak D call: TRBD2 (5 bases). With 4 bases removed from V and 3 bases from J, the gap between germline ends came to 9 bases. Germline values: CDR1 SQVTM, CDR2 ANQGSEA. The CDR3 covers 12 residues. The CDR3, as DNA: TGCAGCGTTGCAATCGGGGAAGAGACCCAGTACTTC. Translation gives CSVAIGEETQYF.

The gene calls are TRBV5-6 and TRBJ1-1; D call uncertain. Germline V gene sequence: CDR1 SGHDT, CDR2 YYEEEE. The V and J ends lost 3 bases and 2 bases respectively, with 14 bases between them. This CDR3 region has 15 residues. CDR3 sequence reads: CASSSWQAPNTEAFF. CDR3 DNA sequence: TGTGCCAGCAGCTCCTGGCAGGCCCCCAACACTGAAGCTTTCTTT.

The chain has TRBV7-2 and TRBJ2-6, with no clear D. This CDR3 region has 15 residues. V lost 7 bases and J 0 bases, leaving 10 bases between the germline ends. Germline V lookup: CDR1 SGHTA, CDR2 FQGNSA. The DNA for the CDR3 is TGTGCCAGCACCCGCGACCCCTCTGGGGCCAACGTCCTGACTTTC. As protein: CASTRDPSGANVLTF.

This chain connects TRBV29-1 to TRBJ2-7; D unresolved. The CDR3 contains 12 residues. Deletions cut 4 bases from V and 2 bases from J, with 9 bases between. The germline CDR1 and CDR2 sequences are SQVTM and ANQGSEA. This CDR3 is CSVGVQTYEQYF. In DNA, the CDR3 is TGCAGCGTTGGGGTACAGACCTACGAGCAGTACTTC.

CDR3 region: CASSLTESNYGYTF. In DNA form, the CDR3 reads TGCGCCAGCAGCTTGACAGAGTCTAACTATGGCTACACCTTC. This chain connects TRBV5-1 to TRBJ1-2; D gene unclear. This CDR3 is 14 amino acids long. CDR1 is SGHRS and CDR2 is YFSETQ in the germline V gene. V lost 1 base and J 0 bases, leaving 7 bases between the germline ends.

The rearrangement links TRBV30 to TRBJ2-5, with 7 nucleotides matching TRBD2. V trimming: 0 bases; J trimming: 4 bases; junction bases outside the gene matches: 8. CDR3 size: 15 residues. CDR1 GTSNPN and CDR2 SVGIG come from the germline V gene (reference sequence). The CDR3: CAWSVLSGIGETQYF. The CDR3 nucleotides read TGTGCCTGGAGTGTCCTGAGCGGGATCGGAGAGACCCAGTACTTC.

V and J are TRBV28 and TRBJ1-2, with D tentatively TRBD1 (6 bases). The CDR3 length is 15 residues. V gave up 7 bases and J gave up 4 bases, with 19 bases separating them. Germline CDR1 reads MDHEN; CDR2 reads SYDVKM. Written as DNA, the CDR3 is TGTGCCAGCAATCCTGGGGGCAGGGCGGGCTATGGCTACACCTTC. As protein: CASNPGGRAGYGYTF.

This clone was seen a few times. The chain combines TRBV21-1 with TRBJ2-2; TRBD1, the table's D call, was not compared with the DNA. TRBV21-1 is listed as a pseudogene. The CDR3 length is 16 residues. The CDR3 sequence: CASTFSLTANTGELFF. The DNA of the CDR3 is TGTGCCAGCACCTTCTCGTTAACAGCGAACACCGGGGAGCTGTTTTTT.

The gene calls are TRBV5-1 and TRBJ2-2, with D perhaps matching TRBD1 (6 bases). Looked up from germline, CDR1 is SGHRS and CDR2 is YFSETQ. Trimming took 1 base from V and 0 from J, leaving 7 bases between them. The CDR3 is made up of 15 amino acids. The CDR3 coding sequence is TGCGCCAGCAGCTTGCAGGGGACGAACACCGGGGAGCTGTTTTTT. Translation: CASSLQGTNTGELFF.

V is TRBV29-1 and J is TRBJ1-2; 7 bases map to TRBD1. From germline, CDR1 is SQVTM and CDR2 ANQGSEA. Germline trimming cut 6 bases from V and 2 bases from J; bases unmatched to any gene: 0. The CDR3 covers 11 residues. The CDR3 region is CSVGQNYGYTF. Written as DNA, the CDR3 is TGCAGCGTGGGACAGAACTATGGCTACACCTTC.

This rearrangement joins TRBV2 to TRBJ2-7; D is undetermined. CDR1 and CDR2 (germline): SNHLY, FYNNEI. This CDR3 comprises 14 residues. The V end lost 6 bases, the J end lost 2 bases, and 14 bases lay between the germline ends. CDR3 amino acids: CASREPYGTYEQYF. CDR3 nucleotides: TGTGCCAGCAGGGAACCGTACGGAACCTACGAGCAGTACTTC.

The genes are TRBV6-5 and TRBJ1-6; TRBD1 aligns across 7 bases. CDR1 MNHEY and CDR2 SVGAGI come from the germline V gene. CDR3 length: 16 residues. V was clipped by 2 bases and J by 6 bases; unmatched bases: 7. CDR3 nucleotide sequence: TGTGCCAGCAGTTACCGACCGGGACAGCTTAATTCACCCCTCCACTTT. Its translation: CASSYRPGQLNSPLHF.

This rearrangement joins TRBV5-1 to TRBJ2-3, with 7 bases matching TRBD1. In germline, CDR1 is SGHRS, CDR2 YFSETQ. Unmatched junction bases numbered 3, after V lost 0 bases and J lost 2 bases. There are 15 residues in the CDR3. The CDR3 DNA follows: TGCGCCAGCAGCTTGGAGGGGGCCCCCACAGATACGCAGTATTTT. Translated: CASSLEGAPTDTQYF.

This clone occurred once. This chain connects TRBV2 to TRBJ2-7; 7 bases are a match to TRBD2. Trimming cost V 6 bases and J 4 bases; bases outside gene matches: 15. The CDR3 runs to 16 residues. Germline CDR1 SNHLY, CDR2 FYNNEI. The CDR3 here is CASRWLPPSGSYEQYF. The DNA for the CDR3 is TGTGCCAGCAGATGGCTCCCCCCTAGCGGCTCTTACGAGCAGTACTTC.

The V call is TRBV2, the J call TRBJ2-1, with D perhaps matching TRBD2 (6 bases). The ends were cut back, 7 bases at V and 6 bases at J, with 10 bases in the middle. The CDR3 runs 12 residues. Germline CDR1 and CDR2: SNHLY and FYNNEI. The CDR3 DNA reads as TGTGCCAGCAAACTAGCCAGCAATGAGCAGTTCTTC. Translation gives CASKLASNEQFF.

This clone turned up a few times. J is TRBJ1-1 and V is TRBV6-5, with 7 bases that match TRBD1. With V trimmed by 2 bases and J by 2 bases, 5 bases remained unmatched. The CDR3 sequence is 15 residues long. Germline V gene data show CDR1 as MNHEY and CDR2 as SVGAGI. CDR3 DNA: TGTGCCAGCAGTTACCGACAGGGAGTTAACACTGAAGCTTTCTTT. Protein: CASSYRQGVNTEAFF.

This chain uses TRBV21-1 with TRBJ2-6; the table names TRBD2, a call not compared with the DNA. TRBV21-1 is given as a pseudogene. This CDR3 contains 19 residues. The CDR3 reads CASSKDLRIPSSGANVLTF. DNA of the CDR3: TGTGCCAGCAGCAAAGATTTGCGCATTCCTAGCTCTGGGGCCAACGTCCTGACTTTC.

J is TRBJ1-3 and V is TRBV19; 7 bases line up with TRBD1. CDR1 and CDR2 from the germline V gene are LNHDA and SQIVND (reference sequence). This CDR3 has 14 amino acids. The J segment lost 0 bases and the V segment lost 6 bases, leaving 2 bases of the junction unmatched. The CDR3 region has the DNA TGTGCCAGTAGGAACAGGGGCTCTGGAAACACCATATATTTT. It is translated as CASRNRGSGNTIYF. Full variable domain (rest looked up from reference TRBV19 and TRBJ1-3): DGGITQSPKYLFRKEGQNVTLSCEQNLNHDAMYWYRQDPGQGLRLIYYSQIVNDFQKGDIAEGYSVSREKKESFPLTVTSAQKNPTAFYLCASRNRGSGNTIYFGEGSWLTVV.

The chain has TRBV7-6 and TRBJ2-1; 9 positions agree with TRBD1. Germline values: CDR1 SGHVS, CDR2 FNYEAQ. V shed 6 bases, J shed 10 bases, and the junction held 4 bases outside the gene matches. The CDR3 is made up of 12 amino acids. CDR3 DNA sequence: TGTGCCAGCAGAACGGGGACAGGGGAGCAGTTCTTC. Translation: CASRTGTGEQFF.

The CDR3 sequence is CASPPDRGWTEAFF. The CDR3 bases are TGTGCCAGCCCACCCGACAGGGGGTGGACTGAAGCTTTCTTT. The rearrangement links TRBV28 to TRBJ1-1; 9 bases match TRBD1. The CDR3 consists of 14 residues. Germline trimming cut 8 bases from V and 5 bases from J; bases unmatched to any gene: 9. Germline V gene sequence: CDR1 MDHEN, CDR2 SYDVKM.

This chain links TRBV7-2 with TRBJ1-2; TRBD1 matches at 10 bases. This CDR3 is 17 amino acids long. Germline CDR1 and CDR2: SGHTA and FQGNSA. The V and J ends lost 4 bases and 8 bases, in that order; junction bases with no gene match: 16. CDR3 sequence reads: CASSSRGTGADPGGYTF. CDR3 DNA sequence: TGTGCCAGCAGCTCCCGGGGGACAGGGGCTGATCCGGGGGGCTACACCTTC.

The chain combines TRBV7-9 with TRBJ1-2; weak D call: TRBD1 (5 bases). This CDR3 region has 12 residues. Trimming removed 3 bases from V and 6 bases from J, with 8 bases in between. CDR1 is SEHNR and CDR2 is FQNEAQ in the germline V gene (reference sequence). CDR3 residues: CASSFSGHGYTF. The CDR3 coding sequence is TGTGCCAGCAGCTTTTCAGGGCATGGCTACACCTTC.